Shown below are 13 T cell receptor beta chains from a single sample sequenced in a study of PD-1 blockade in classical Hodgkin lymphoma (dated by TCRdb to 2018 to 2021). The sample's time point, from its label and the paper: cycle 4 day 1 (C4D1), after 6 weeks of nivolumab. Every trial patient had relapsed after autologous stem cell transplantation, and cohorts A, B and C differed in prior brentuximab vedotin exposure. Libraries came from the immunoSEQ multiplex PCR assay. TCRdb carries this immuneACCESS record with in-frame sequences only. Its versions omit some clonotypes, under half of them owing to an unresolved V gene in the studies checked, with the rest unexplained. A total of approximately 61,000 clones appear in this sample, about 90% of them only once. The top ten clonotypes cover 7% to 8.5% of the sample. The sequencing used peripheral blood mononuclear cells (PBMCs), collected before the fourth cycle of nivolumab. The source is a human donor with classical Hodgkin lymphoma.

In DNA form, the CDR3 reads TGTGCCAGCAGTTTAAATCAGGGGTGGGTAGCTAACTATGGCTACACCTTC. Protein product: CASSLNQGWVANYGYTF. The chain has TRBV27 and TRBJ1-2; D perhaps matches TRBD1 (6 bases). V was cut by 2 bases and J by 0 bases, with 16 bases left in between. In germline, CDR1 is MNHEY, CDR2 SMNVEV (reference sequence). The CDR3 is 17 residues long.

The V gene is TRBV5-4, the J gene TRBJ1-1; D is unclear. This CDR3 region has 13 residues. CDR1 is SGHNT and CDR2 is YYREEE in the germline V gene (reference sequence). The ends were cut back, 4 bases at V and 1 base at J, with 8 bases in the middle. The CDR3 DNA follows: TGTGCCAGCAGCCACCCTGGGAACACTGAAGCTTTCTTT. Residues: CASSHPGNTEAFF.

The chain employs TRBV11-2 and TRBJ1-6; D is uncertain. The CDR3 loop spans 15 amino acids. Trimming removed 1 base at V and 7 bases at J, with 11 bases between. Germline V gene lookup returns CDR1 SGHAT and CDR2 FQNNGV. CDR3 loop: CASSLGGVGNSPLHF. Written as DNA, the CDR3 is TGTGCCAGCAGCTTAGGGGGAGTGGGGAATTCACCCCTCCACTTT.

The chain combines TRBV7-9 with TRBJ2-1, with TRBD1 matching over 7 bases. The length of the CDR3 is 13 residues. The germline CDR1 and CDR2 sequences are SEHNR and FQNEAQ (reference sequence). V shed 8 bases and J 2 bases; nucleotides not matched to a gene: 3. The CDR3: CASSGQTYNEQFF. The DNA of the CDR3 is TGTGCCAGCTCGGGACAGACCTACAATGAGCAGTTCTTC.

This clone is a singleton in its sample. The genes are TRBV5-1 and TRBJ2-5; 11 bases map to TRBD1. Trimming took 3 bases from V and 5 from J; bases not matched to a gene: 15. Per germline, CDR1 SGHRS and CDR2 YFSETQ. The CDR3 has 18 amino acids. CDR3 nucleotides: TGCGCCAGCAGCTCACGACCCCAGGGACAGGGGGGTGCGGAGACCCAGTACTTC. Protein: CASSSRPQGQGGAETQYF.

The rearrangement uses TRBV5-6 and TRBJ2-5, with 7 bases lining up with TRBD1. CDR3 size: 12 residues. Germline V gene lookup returns CDR1 SGHDT and CDR2 YYEEEE. J was trimmed by 14 bases and V by 4 bases; bases with no gene match: 11. The CDR3 spells CASSLGDSRPYF. The DNA for the CDR3 is TGTGCCAGCAGCCTAGGGGACAGCCGCCCTTACTTC.

This clone was seen a few times. This chain joins TRBV11-2 and TRBJ1-2; D possibly corresponds to TRBD1 (5 bases). This CDR3 region has 15 residues. Trimming took 0 bases from V and 4 from J, leaving 12 bases between them. The germline V gene has CDR1 SGHAT and CDR2 FQNNGV. CDR3 in amino acids: CASSLDTGPLYGYTF. In nucleotides, the CDR3 is TGTGCCAGCAGCTTAGACACAGGCCCGCTCTATGGCTACACCTTC.

V gene TRBV7-8 combines with J gene TRBJ1-5, with D maybe TRBD1 (5 bases). Germline V gives CDR1 SGHVS, CDR2 FQNEAQ. V dropped 1 base and J dropped 5 bases, with 12 bases sitting between them. The CDR3 spans 15 residues. CDR3 in DNA: TGTGCCAGCAGCTTAGTTAGGGGTGGGGATCAGCCCCAGCATTTT. Protein product: CASSLVRGGDQPQHF.

This clone was picked up a small number of times. This chain uses TRBV28 with TRBJ1-1; TRBD1 is a possible D gene (6 bases). In germline, CDR1 is MDHEN, CDR2 SYDVKM. The ends were cut back, 6 bases at V and 0 bases at J, with 11 bases in the middle. This CDR3 has 14 residues. DNA of the CDR3: TGTGCCAGCAGGGTACAGGGTCTGAACACTGAAGCTTTCTTT. Amino acids: CASRVQGLNTEAFF.

This chain connects TRBV5-1 to TRBJ2-7; TRBD2 aligns across 9 bases. Trimming took 5 bases from V and 4 from J; bases not matched to a gene: 4. Germline V lookup: CDR1 SGHRS, CDR2 YFSETQ. The CDR3 has 13 residues. The CDR3, as DNA: TGCGCCAGCAGTATTAGCGGGGGATACGAGCAGTACTTC. Translated, it gives CASSISGGYEQYF.

Details on this clone: This same CDR3 is encoded by further DNA sequences in the sample. The rearrangement uses TRBV5-1 and TRBJ1-2; D possibly corresponds to TRBD1 (6 bases). Germline assignment: CDR1 SGHRS and CDR2 YFSETQ. V was clipped by 4 bases and J by 4 bases, with 11 bases between them. The CDR3 spans 13 residues. The CDR3 nucleotides are TGCGCCAGCAGCCCGGACAGTTCCTATGGCTACACCTTC. Translating gives CASSPDSSYGYTF.

The J gene is TRBJ1-3, the V gene TRBV2, with TRBD1 matching over 7 bases. Germline V gene lookup returns CDR1 SNHLY and CDR2 FYNNEI. Germline trimming cut 8 bases from V and 4 bases from J; bases unmatched to any gene: 5. There are 13 residues in the CDR3. CDR3 DNA sequence: TGTGCCAGCCGTCCGGGACAGGGAAACACCATATATTTT. Its translation is CASRPGQGNTIYF.

This rearrangement joins TRBV12-2 to TRBJ1-5. TRBV12-2 is a recognized pseudogene. There are 12 residues in the CDR3. The CDR3 nucleotides read TGTGCAAGTCGCCGCCCGACTTTTTACCAGCATTTT. This encodes CASRRPTFYQHF.